This T cell receptor beta chain came from a study of memory CD4+ T cells and cytomegalovirus serostatus. The V gene's germline CDR1 is SEHNR and CDR2 FQNEAQ (reference sequence). Trimming stripped 5 bases from V and 3 bases from J, with 7 bases between. CDR3 length: 12 amino acids. The sort gate was single viable CD3+CD4+CD8-CD45RO+ cells for memory CD4+ T cells. Using immunoSEQ multiplex PCR, the repertoire was profiled, and TCRdb retains in-frame clones only, with some absent. The sample carries 50,000 to 65,000 clones, more than 70% recorded once. This clone was seen a handful of times. The sequence was obtained from an adult in good health and CMV-seronegative. The sequenced material came from memory CD4+ T cells from blood. V usage is TRBV7-9 and J usage is TRBJ1-2; D ambiguous. CDR3 coding DNA: TGTGCCAGCAGCGCAGGAGACTATGGCTACACCTTC. This translates into CASSAGDYGYTF. The variable domain in full, with the rest retrieved from reference TRBV7-9 and TRBJ1-2, is DTGVSQNPRHKITKRGQNVTFRCDPISEHNRLYWYRQTLGQGPEFLTYFQNEAQLEKSRLLSDRFSAERPKGSFSTLEIQRTEQGDSAMYLCASSAGDYGYTFGSGTRLTVV.